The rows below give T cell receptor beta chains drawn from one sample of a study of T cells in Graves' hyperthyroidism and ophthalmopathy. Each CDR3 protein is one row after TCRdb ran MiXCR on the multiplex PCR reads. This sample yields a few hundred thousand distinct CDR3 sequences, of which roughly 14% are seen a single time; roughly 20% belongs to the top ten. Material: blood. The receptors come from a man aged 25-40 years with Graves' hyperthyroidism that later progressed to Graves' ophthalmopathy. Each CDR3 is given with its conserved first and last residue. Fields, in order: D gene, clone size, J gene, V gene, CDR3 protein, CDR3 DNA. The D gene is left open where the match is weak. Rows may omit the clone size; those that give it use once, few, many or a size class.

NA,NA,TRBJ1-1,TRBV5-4,CASSLAPRDLEAFF,TGTGCCAGCAGCTTGGCACCCAGGGACCTTGAAGCTTTCTTT
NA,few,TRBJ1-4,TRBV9,CASSVGGTRANEKLFF,TGTGCCAGCAGCGTAGGAGGGACCAGGGCTAATGAAAAACTGTTTTTT
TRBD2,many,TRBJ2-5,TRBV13,CASSGGDEGRRETQYF,TGTGCCAGCAGCGGGGGGGACGAGGGACGGAGAGAGACCCAGTACTTC
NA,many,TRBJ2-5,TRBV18,CASSPPLAETQYF,TGTGCCAGCTCACCACCGTTAGCGGAGACCCAGTACTTC
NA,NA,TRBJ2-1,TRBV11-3,CASSFRGSDEQFF,TGTGCCAGCAGCTTCAGAGGGAGCGATGAGCAGTTCTTC
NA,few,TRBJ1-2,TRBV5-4,CASSLGGRHTNYGYTF,TGTGCCAGCAGCTTGGGGGGAAGACACACTAACTATGGCTACACCTTC
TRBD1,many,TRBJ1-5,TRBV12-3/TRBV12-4,CASGTGVGNQPQHF,TGTGCCAGCGGAACAGGGGTAGGCAATCAGCCCCAGCATTTT
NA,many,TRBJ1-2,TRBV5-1,CASSLGGRGSYGYTF,TGCGCCAGCAGCCTCGGGGGCAGGGGAAGCTATGGCTACACCTTC
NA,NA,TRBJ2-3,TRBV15,CATSLAATDTQYF,TGTGCCACCAGCTTAGCGGCCACAGATACGCAGTATTTT
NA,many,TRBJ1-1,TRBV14,CASSPGREQGNTEAFF,TGTGCCAGCAGCCCCGGCAGGGAGCAAGGGAACACTGAAGCTTTCTTT
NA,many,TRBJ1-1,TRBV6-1,CASISRLQGNTEAFF,TGTGCCAGCATATCTAGGCTACAGGGGAACACTGAAGCTTTCTTT
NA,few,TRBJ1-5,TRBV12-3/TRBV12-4,CASSFGAGNQPQHF,TGTGCCAGCAGTTTCGGGGCAGGCAATCAGCCCCAGCATTTT
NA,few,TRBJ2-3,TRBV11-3,CASSYDRPSTDTQYF,TGTGCCAGCAGCTACGACAGGCCTAGCACAGATACGCAGTATTTT
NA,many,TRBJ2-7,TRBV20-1,CSARVLSSYEQYF,TGCAGTGCTAGAGTCCTAAGCTCCTACGAGCAGTACTTC
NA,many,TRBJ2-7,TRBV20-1,CSARDWGQGNSYEQYF,TGCAGTGCTAGAGATTGGGGTCAGGGCAACTCCTACGAGCAGTACTTC
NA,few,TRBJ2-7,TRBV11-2,CASSSALNYEQYF,TGTGCCAGCAGCTCAGCTTTAAACTACGAGCAGTACTTC
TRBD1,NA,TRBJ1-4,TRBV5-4,CASSGTGTEKLFF,TGTGCCAGCAGTGGGACAGGGACTGAAAAACTGTTTTTT
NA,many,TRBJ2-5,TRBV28,CASSRPAGLETQYF,TGTGCCAGCAGCCGGCCTGCAGGTCTAGAGACCCAGTACTTC
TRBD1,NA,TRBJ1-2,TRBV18,CASSPGKGANYGYTF,TGTGCCAGCTCACCTGGAAAGGGGGCGAACTATGGCTACACCTTC
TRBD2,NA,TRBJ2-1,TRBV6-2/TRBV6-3,CASSYAGGQYNEQFF,TGTGCCAGCAGTTACGCGGGGGGACAATACAATGAGCAGTTCTTC
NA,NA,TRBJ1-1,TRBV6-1,CASGTSKNTEAFF,TGTGCCAGCGGTACAAGCAAGAACACTGAAGCTTTCTTT
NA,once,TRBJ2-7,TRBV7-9,CASSLTFYEQYF,TGTGCCAGCAGCTTAACTTTCTACGAGCAGTACTTC
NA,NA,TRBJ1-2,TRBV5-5,CASSPGSRVDGYTF,TGTGCCAGCAGCCCGGGGAGTAGGGTAGATGGCTACACCTTC